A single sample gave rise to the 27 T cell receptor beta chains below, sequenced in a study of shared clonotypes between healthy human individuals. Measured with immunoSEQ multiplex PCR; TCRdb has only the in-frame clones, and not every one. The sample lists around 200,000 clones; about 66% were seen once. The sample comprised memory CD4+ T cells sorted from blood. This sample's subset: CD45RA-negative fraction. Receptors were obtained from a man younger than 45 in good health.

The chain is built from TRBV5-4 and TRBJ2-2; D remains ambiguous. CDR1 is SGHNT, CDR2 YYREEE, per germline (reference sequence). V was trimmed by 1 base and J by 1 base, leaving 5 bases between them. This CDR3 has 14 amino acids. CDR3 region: CASSLPGNTGELFF. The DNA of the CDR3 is TGTGCCAGCAGCTTGCCGGGGAACACCGGGGAGCTGTTTTTT. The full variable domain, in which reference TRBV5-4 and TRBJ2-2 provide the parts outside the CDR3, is ETGVTQSPTHLIKTRGQQVTLRCSSQSGHNTVSWYQQALGQGPQFIFQYYREEENGRGNFPPRFSGLQFPNYSSELNVNALELDDSALYLCASSLPGNTGELFFGEGSRLTVL.

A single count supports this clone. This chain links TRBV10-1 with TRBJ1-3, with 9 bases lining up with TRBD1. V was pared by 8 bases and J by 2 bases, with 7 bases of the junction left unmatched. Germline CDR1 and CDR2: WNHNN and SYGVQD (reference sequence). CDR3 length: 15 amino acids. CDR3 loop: CASAGTGTAGNTIYF. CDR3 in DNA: TGCGCCAGCGCCGGGACAGGGACGGCTGGAAACACCATATATTTT.

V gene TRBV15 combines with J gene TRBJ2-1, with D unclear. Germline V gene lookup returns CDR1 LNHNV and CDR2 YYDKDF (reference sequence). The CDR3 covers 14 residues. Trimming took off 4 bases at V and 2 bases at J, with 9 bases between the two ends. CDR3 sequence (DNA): TGTGCCACCAGCACCGGAGAACCCTACAATGAGCAGTTCTTC. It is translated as CATSTGEPYNEQFF.

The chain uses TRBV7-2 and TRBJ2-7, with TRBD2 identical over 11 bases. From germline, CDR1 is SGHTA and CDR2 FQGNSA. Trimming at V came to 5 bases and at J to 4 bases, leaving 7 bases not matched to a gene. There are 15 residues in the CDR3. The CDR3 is CASSTSGRALYEQYF. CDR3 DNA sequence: TGTGCCAGCAGCACTAGCGGGAGAGCCTTGTACGAGCAGTACTTC.

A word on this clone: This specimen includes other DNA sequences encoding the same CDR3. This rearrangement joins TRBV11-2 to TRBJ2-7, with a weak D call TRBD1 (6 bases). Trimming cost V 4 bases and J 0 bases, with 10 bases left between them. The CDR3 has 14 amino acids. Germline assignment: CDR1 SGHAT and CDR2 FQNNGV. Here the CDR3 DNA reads TGTGCCAGCAGCTCACCCAGGGGCTCCTACGAGCAGTACTTC. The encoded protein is CASSSPRGSYEQYF.

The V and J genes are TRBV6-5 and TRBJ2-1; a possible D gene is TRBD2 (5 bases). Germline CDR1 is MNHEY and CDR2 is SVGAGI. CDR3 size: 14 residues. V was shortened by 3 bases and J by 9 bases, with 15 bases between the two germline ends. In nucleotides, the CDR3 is TGTGCCAGCAGTTATTTGGGTTTTGGGAGTGAGCAGTTCTTC. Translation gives CASSYLGFGSEQFF.

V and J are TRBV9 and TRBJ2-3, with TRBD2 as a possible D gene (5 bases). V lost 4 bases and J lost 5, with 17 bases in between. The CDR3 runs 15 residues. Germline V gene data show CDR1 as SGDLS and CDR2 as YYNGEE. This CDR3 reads CASSPMTDWRDTQYF. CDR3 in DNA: TGTGCCAGCAGCCCCATGACGGACTGGAGAGATACGCAGTATTTT.

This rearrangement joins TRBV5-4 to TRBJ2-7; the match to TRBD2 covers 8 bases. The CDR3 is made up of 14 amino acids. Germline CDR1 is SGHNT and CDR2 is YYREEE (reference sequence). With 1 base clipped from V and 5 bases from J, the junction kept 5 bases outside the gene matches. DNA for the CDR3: TGTGCCAGCAGCTTGCAGCGGGAGCCCAACGAGCAGTACTTC. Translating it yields CASSLQREPNEQYF.

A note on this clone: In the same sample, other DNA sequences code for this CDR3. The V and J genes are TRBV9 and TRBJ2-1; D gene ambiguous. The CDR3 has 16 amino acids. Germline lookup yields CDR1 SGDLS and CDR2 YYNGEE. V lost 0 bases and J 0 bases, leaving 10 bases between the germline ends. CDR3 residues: CASSVVAVSSYNEQFF. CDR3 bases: TGTGCCAGCAGCGTAGTCGCAGTCAGCTCCTACAATGAGCAGTTCTTC.

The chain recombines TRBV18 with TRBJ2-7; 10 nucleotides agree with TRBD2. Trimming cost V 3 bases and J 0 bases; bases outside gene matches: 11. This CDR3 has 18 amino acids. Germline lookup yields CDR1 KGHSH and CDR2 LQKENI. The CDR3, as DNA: TGTGCCAGCTCACCTACTCCCGGACTAGCGGATTCCTCCTACGAGCAGTACTTC. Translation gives CASSPTPGLADSSYEQYF.

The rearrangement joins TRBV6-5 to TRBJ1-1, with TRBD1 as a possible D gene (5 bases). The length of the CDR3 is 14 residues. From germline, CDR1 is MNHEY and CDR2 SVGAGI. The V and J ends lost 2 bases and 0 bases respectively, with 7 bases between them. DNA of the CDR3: TGTGCCAGCAGTTACCGGGGCTTGAACACTGAAGCTTTCTTT. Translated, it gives CASSYRGLNTEAFF.

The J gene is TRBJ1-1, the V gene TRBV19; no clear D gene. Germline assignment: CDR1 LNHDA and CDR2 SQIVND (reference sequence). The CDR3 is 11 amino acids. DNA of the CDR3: TGTGCATCTGATTTCGGCACTGAAGCTTTCTTT. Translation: CASDFGTEAFF.

In nucleotides, the CDR3 is TGTGCCAGCACCCCGGGGGACAGGGACACTGAAGCTTTCTTT. Translating gives CASTPGDRDTEAFF. The J gene is TRBJ1-1, the V gene TRBV6-5; 9 bases match TRBD1. V dropped 7 bases and J dropped 3; count of bases not matched to a gene: 6. CDR3 size: 14 residues. Germline V gives CDR1 MNHEY, CDR2 SVGAGI.

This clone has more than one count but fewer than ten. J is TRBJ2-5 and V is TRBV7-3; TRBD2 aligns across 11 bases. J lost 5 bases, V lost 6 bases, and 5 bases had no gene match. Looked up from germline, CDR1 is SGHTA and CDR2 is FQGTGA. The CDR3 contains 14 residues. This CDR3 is CASSLAGGPETQYF. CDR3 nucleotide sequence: TGTGCCAGCAGTTTAGCGGGAGGGCCTGAGACCCAGTACTTC.

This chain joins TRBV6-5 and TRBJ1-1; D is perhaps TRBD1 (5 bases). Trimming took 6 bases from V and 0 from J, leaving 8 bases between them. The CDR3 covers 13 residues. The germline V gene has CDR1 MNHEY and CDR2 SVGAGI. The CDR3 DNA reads TGTGCCAGCAGCAGGGTTGTGAACACTGAAGCTTTCTTT. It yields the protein CASSRVVNTEAFF.

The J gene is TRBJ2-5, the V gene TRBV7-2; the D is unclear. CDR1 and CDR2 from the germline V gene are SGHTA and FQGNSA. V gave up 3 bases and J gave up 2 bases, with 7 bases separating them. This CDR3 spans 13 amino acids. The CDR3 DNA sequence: TGTGCCAGCAGCTTCCACAGACAAGAGACCCAGTACTTC. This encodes CASSFHRQETQYF.

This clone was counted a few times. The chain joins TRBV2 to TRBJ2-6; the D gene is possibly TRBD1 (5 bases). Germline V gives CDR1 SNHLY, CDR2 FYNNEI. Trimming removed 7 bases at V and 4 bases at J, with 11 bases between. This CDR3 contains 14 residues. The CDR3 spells CASNLGVGANVLTF. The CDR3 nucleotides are TGTGCCAGCAACTTAGGGGTCGGGGCCAACGTCCTGACTTTC. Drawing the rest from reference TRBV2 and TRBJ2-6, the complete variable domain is EPEVTQTPSHQVTQMGQEVILRCVPISNHLYFYWYRQILGQKVEFLVSFYNNEISEKSEIFDDQFSVERPDGSNFTLKIRSTKLEDSAMYFCASNLGVGANVLTFGAGSRLTVL.

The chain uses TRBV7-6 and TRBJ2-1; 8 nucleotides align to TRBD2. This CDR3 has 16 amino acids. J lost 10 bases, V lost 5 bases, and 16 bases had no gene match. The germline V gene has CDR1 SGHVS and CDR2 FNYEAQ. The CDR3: CASSPQTGLAGEEQFF. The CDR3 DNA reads TGTGCCAGCAGCCCTCAAACCGGACTAGCCGGGGAAGAGCAGTTCTTC.

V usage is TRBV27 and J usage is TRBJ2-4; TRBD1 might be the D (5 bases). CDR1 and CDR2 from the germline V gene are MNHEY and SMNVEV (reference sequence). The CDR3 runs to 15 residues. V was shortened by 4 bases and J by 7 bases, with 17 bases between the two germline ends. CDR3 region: CASSWRPPPGNIQYF. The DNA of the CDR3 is TGTGCCAGCAGTTGGAGACCCCCGCCAGGGAACATTCAGTACTTC.

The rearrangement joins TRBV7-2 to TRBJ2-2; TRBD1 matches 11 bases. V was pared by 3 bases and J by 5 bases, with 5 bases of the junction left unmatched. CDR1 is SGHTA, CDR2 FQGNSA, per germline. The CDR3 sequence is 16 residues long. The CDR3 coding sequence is TGTGCCAGCAGCTTCGGGACAGGGGGTATGACCGGGGAGCTGTTTTTT. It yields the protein CASSFGTGGMTGELFF.

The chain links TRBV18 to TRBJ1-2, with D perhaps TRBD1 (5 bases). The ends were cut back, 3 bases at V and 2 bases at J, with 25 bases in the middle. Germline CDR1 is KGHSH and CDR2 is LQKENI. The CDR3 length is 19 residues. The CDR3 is CASSPLTQTRQGGNYGYTF. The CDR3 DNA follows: TGTGCCAGCTCACCCCTAACCCAGACCCGGCAGGGAGGAAACTATGGCTACACCTTC.

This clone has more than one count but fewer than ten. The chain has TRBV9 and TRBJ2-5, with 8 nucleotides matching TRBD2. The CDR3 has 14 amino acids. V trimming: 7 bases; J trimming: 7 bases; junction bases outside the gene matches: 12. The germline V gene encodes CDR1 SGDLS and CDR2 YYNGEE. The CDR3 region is CASRRGDGPGTQYF. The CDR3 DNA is TGTGCCAGCCGGCGGGGGGACGGCCCAGGGACCCAGTACTTC.

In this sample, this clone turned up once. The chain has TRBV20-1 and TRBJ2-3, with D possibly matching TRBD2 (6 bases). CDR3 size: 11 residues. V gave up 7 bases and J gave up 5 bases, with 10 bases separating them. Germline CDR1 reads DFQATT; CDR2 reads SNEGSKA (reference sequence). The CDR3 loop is CSGDSKDTQYF. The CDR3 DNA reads TGCAGTGGGGACTCGAAAGATACGCAGTATTTT.

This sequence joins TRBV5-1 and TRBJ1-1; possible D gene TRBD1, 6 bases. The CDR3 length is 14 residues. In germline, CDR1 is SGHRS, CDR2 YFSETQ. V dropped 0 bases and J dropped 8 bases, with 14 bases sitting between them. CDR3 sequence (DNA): TGCGCCAGCAGCTTGGGGACAGACCCACCCGAAGCTTTCTTT. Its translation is CASSLGTDPPEAFF.

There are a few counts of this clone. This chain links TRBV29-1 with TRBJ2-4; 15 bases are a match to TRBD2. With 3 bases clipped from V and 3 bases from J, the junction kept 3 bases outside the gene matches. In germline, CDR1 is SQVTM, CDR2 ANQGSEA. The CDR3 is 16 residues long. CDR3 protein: CSVEGLAGGSKNIQYF. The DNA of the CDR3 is TGCAGCGTTGAGGGACTAGCGGGAGGAAGCAAAAACATTCAGTACTTC. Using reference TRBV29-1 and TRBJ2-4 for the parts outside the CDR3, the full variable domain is SAVISQKPSRDICQRGTSLTIQCQVDSQVTMMFWYRQQPGQSLTLIATANQGSEATYESGFVIDKFPISRPNLTFSTLTVSNMSPEDSSIYLCSVEGLAGGSKNIQYFGAGTRLSVL.

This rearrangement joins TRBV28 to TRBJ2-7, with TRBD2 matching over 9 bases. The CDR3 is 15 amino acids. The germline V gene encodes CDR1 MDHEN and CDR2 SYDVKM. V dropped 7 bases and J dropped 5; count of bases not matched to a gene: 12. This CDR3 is CASIRTGGRGDEQYF. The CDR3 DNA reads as TGTGCCAGCATCCGGACTGGCGGGAGGGGGGACGAGCAGTACTTC.

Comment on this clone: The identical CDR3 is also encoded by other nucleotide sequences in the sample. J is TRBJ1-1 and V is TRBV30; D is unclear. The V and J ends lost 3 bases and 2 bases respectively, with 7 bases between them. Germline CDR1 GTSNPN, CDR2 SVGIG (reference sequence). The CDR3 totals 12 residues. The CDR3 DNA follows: TGTGCCTGGAGCCGTACTAACACTGAAGCTTTCTTT. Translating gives CAWSRTNTEAFF.